This T cell receptor beta chain stems from a study of blood T cells in healthy people across ages. Study-wide results and caveats: CMV status of donors was not determined, possibly confounding expanded clonotype changes.

Through a sample-barcoded 5' primer and a J-beta primer mix, a second PCR was run for 7 to 11 cycles. In TCRdb, the 5' RACE reads were re-called with MiXCR into one record per CDR3 protein. The sample yields hundreds of thousands of distinct CDR3 sequences, 25% to 35% seen once. Details on this clonotype: Its antigen remains unidentified.

These data are also associated with another study on T cells of mothers and their children. That report notes: Every microgram of extracted RNA entered cDNA synthesis, around 1.5 ug per 15 ul. In both related and unrelated pairs, TCR recombination output is shaped similarly by thymic selection.

Material: blood. The TCR was taken from a boy younger than 10 in good health.

For the CDR3, the DNA is TGCGCCAGCAGCTTGGAGGCTGGGACAGGGGACGATACGCAGTATTTT. The encoded protein is CASSLEAGTGDDTQYF. The chain couples TRBV5-1 to TRBJ2-3; TRBD1 agrees at 10 bases. J gave up 6 bases and V 0 bases, and 7 bases lay outside the gene matches. This CDR3 region has 16 residues. Per germline, CDR1 SGHRS and CDR2 YFSETQ.